The 19 T cell receptor beta chains reported below all come from one sample, sequenced in a study of T-cell memory formation after mild COVID-19. Each CDR3 protein gets one entry after TCRdb re-called the 5' RACE reads with MiXCR. The table shows about 390,000 distinct CDR3 sequences, with 15% to 20% occurring only once. Sequencing was done on a sample of PBMCs or a T cell subset sorted from them (not recorded which). The receptors stem from a young man who had mild COVID-19 (a few samples of this study predate the infection). Cell type and time point are not known.

This chain uses TRBV12-3 or TRBV12-4 with TRBJ1-1; possibly TRBD1 for D (5 bases). The CDR3 covers 15 residues. The V end was cut by 4 bases, the J end by 4 bases, with 16 bases between. The CDR3 region is CASSSPPEGITEAFF. The CDR3 DNA is TGTGCCAGCAGTTCCCCCCCGGAGGGGATCACTGAAGCTTTCTTT.

The chain carries TRBV15 and TRBJ2-3; D remains ambiguous. This CDR3 spans 13 amino acids. Trimming took 5 bases from V and 2 from J, leaving 8 bases between them. The germline V gene encodes CDR1 LNHNV and CDR2 YYDKDF (reference sequence). The CDR3 bases are TGTGCCACCAGCTCCTTTTCCACAGATACGCAGTATTTT. Its protein product is CATSSFSTDTQYF.

The chain combines TRBV6-5 with TRBJ1-5; no clear D gene. With 0 bases removed from V and 4 bases from J, the gap between germline ends came to 13 bases. Per germline, CDR1 MNHEY and CDR2 SVGAGI. The CDR3 loop spans 16 amino acids. The chain's CDR3 is CASSYSREMGNQPQHF. In DNA, the CDR3 is TGTGCCAGCAGTTACTCAAGAGAGATGGGGAATCAGCCCCAGCATTTT.

The V and J genes are TRBV29-1 and TRBJ2-2, with TRBD1 matching over 9 bases. Germline loops: CDR1 SQVTM, CDR2 ANQGSEA. V lost 3 bases and J lost 6; bases outside the gene matches: 8. The CDR3 has 15 amino acids. The CDR3 spells CSVEHSGTGSGELFF. The CDR3 region has the DNA TGCAGCGTTGAGCACTCCGGGACAGGGTCCGGGGAGCTGTTTTTT.

This sequence joins TRBV29-1 and TRBJ1-5, with D uncertain. With 5 bases removed from V and 2 bases from J, the gap between germline ends came to 7 bases. CDR3 size: 12 residues. CDR1 is SQVTM and CDR2 is ANQGSEA in the germline V gene. The CDR3 DNA follows: TGCAGCGTTCGGCTGGGCAATCAGCCCCAGCATTTT. The encoded protein is CSVRLGNQPQHF.

The V and J genes are TRBV4-3 and TRBJ1-1; D unresolved. Germline loops: CDR1 LGHNA, CDR2 YSLEER. The CDR3 consists of 14 residues. Trimming removed 1 base from V and 4 bases from J, with 10 bases in between. This CDR3 reads CASSQVRASTEAFF. For the CDR3, the DNA is TGCGCCAGCAGCCAAGTCCGGGCGAGCACTGAAGCTTTCTTT.

V usage is TRBV6-5 and J usage is TRBJ1-2; 7 bases align to TRBD1. This CDR3 comprises 15 residues. CDR1 and CDR2 from the germline V gene are MNHEY and SVGAGI. V shed 11 bases and J 1 base; nucleotides not matched to a gene: 13. CDR3 sequence: CAAKAGGIHNYGYTF. In DNA, the CDR3 is TGTGCCGCGAAGGCAGGGGGGATCCATAACTATGGCTACACCTTC.

V and J are TRBV7-9 and TRBJ2-1, with 11 bases matching TRBD1. In germline, CDR1 is SEHNR, CDR2 FQNEAQ (reference sequence). V gave up 3 bases and J gave up 5 bases; unmatched junction bases: 3. The CDR3 length is 15 residues. The CDR3 is CASSFRTGGHNEQFF. DNA for the CDR3: TGTGCCAGCAGCTTTAGGACAGGGGGCCACAATGAGCAGTTCTTC.

The chain couples TRBV5-1 to TRBJ1-1; D is undetermined. With 3 bases removed from V and 3 bases from J, the gap between germline ends came to 12 bases. CDR1 and CDR2 from the germline V gene are SGHRS and YFSETQ. CDR3 length: 14 amino acids. CDR3 in amino acids: CASSSTSWDTEAFF. For the CDR3, the DNA is TGCGCCAGCAGCTCGACAAGTTGGGACACTGAAGCTTTCTTT.

The chain couples TRBV11-2 to TRBJ2-7; TRBD1 matches 10 bases. J lost 7 bases, V lost 5 bases, and 14 bases had no gene match. Germline values: CDR1 SGHAT, CDR2 FQNNGV. The CDR3 is 16 amino acids. The CDR3 spells CASSPLVGQGPREQYF. CDR3 sequence (DNA): TGTGCCAGCAGCCCCCTTGTGGGACAGGGGCCGCGGGAGCAGTACTTC.

There are a few counts of this clonotype. V gene TRBV5-1 combines with J gene TRBJ2-6; TRBD2 is a possible D gene (5 bases). Germline V gives CDR1 SGHRS, CDR2 YFSETQ. This CDR3 is 17 amino acids long. Trimming removed 5 bases from V and 0 bases from J, with 15 bases in between. For the CDR3, the DNA is TGCGCCAGCAGGACCCGGGATGGGTTCTCTGGGGCCAACGTCCTGACTTTC. Protein sequence: CASRTRDGFSGANVLTF.

This clonotype was seen a few times. This chain links TRBV4-1 with TRBJ2-2, with 8 nucleotides matching TRBD1. J was trimmed by 1 base and V by 1 base; bases with no gene match: 8. CDR1 is MGHRA and CDR2 is YSYEKL in the germline V gene. CDR3 length equals 18 residues. In DNA, the CDR3 is TGCGCCAGCAGCCAAGGGTATCCCGGGACAGGGAACACCGGGGAGCTGTTTTTT. Its translation is CASSQGYPGTGNTGELFF.

The V gene is TRBV6-2 or TRBV6-3, the J gene TRBJ2-3; D unresolved. There are 13 residues in the CDR3. Deletions cut 7 bases from V and 4 bases from J, with 12 bases between. Germline-derived CDR1 and CDR2 are MNHEY and SVGEGT. The CDR3 protein is CASTYRAADTQYF. The CDR3 DNA reads as TGTGCCAGCACATACCGGGCAGCAGATACGCAGTATTTT.

This clonotype was found a few times. The gene calls are TRBV30 and TRBJ1-2; 8 bases are shared with TRBD1. The length of the CDR3 is 12 residues. The trim removed 6 bases at V and 6 bases at J, leaving 6 bases unmatched. CDR1 is GTSNPN and CDR2 is SVGIG in the germline V gene (reference sequence). The CDR3 is CACKDRGHGYTF. Here the CDR3 DNA reads TGTGCCTGTAAAGACAGGGGTCATGGCTACACCTTC.

J is TRBJ1-4 and V is TRBV5-5; 8 bases map to TRBD1. The V and J ends lost 1 base and 6 bases, in that order; junction bases with no gene match: 5. Germline lookup yields CDR1 SGHKS and CDR2 YYEKEE (reference sequence). This CDR3 contains 15 residues. The DNA of the CDR3 is TGTGCCAGCAGCTTGTATCCACAGGGGGATGAAAAACTGTTTTTT. Translating gives CASSLYPQGDEKLFF.

In this sample, this clonotype turned up a few times. The chain couples TRBV20-1 to TRBJ2-1; the D gene is possibly TRBD2 (6 bases). The germline V and J ends were trimmed by 6 bases and 2 bases, with 23 bases remaining between them. This CDR3 has 17 residues. In germline, CDR1 is DFQATT, CDR2 SNEGSKA (reference sequence). CDR3 residues: CSAPTVIRGGTYNEQFF. The CDR3 DNA is TGCAGTGCCCCGACGGTGATCCGGGGAGGAACCTACAATGAGCAGTTCTTC.

The chain joins TRBV2 to TRBJ1-1, with D possibly matching TRBD1 (5 bases). This CDR3 comprises 16 residues. Trimming removed 7 bases at V and 9 bases at J, with 27 bases between. Germline V gives CDR1 SNHLY, CDR2 FYNNEI. The CDR3 region has the DNA TGTGCCAGCACCCAAATCCCGGCCGGGGCGAAGAGGAAAGCTTTCTTT. This sequence encodes CASTQIPAGAKRKAFF. Filled out from reference TRBV2 and TRBJ1-1, the complete variable domain reads EPEVTQTPSHQVTQMGQEVILRCVPISNHLYFYWYRQILGQKVEFLVSFYNNEISEKSEIFDDQFSVERPDGSNFTLKIRSTKLEDSAMYFCASTQIPAGAKRKAFFGQGTRLTVV.

V is TRBV9 and J is TRBJ1-2; 8 bases map to TRBD1. The CDR3 is made up of 15 amino acids. CDR1 is SGDLS and CDR2 is YYNGEE in the germline V gene. V lost 3 bases to trimming and J lost 0 bases; unmatched junction nucleotides: 4. CDR3 DNA: TGTGCCAGCAGCGACCGGGACAGGACTAACTATGGCTACACCTTC. Residues: CASSDRDRTNYGYTF.

The chain carries TRBV29-1 and TRBJ1-1; no definite D call. CDR3 length: 13 amino acids. With 6 bases removed from V and 0 bases from J, the gap between germline ends came to 11 bases. Germline CDR1 and CDR2: SQVTM and ANQGSEA. The CDR3 is CSVLGYLNTEAFF. In nucleotides, the CDR3 is TGCAGCGTCCTGGGGTACTTGAACACTGAAGCTTTCTTT.